Below, 22 T cell receptor beta chains from the same sample are listed, as sequenced in a study of T cell responses to AZD1222 COVID-19 vaccine. Assay: immunoSEQ multiplex PCR; the TCRdb copy retains only in-frame clones and omits some. The sample carries about 140,000 clones, around 90% recorded once. The sample in question was peripheral blood, obtained on day 0 of AZD1222 vaccination. The origin of the receptors is an adult in good health.

For this clone: Relative to the germline gene, one junction end is altered; a read error may explain this. The V and J genes are TRBV28 and TRBJ1-2; D might be TRBD1 (6 bases). Germline values: CDR1 MDHEN, CDR2 SYDVKM. This CDR3 has 14 amino acids. The CDR3, as DNA: TGTGCCAGCAGTCGACCCGGGGGAGGGGACATGGAACAATTC. Translation gives CASSRPGGGDMEQF.

The count of this clone is one. The rearrangement uses TRBV9 and TRBJ2-7; 9 nucleotides agree with TRBD1. The V gene end was trimmed by 4 bases and the J gene end by 4 bases; junction bases not matched to a gene: 12. This CDR3 comprises 16 residues. In germline, CDR1 is SGDLS, CDR2 YYNGEE. The CDR3 protein is CASSPRTGDSVYEQYF. The CDR3 DNA is TGTGCCAGCAGCCCCCGGACAGGGGATAGTGTGTACGAGCAGTACTTC.

The sample holds one count of this clone. Other DNA sequences within the sample encode an identical CDR3. The chain links TRBV12-3 or TRBV12-4 to TRBJ1-5; D may be TRBD1 (5 bases). Trimming cost V 4 bases and J 7 bases, with 8 bases left between them. The CDR3 extends over 12 amino acids. CDR3 sequence: CASSSRGQPQHF. The CDR3 region has the DNA TGTGCCAGCAGTTCACGGGGGCAGCCCCAGCATTTT.

The rearrangement uses TRBV6-2 or TRBV6-3 and TRBJ1-2; maybe TRBD1 (6 bases). Germline V gives CDR1 MNHEY, CDR2 SVGEGT. This CDR3 region has 15 residues. Trimming left V 2 bases short and J 0 bases short, with 10 bases between. The CDR3 DNA sequence: TGTGCCAGCAGTTACGGACAGCTAGCTAACTATGGCTACACCTTC. Encoded protein: CASSYGQLANYGYTF.

V is TRBV28 and J is TRBJ1-3; perhaps TRBD1 as D (6 bases). V was shortened by 5 bases and J by 2 bases, with 13 bases between the two germline ends. There are 15 residues in the CDR3. Germline CDR1 and CDR2: MDHEN and SYDVKM. The CDR3 DNA sequence: TGTGCCAGCAGTCCGACACCAGGGGCTGGAAACACCATATATTTT. It codes for CASSPTPGAGNTIYF. The full variable domain, with the rest looked up from reference TRBV28 and TRBJ1-3, is DVKVTQSSRYLVKRTGEKVFLECVQDMDHENMFWYRQDPGLGLRLIYFSYDVKMKEKGDIPEGYSVSREKKERFSLILESASTNQTSMYLCASSPTPGAGNTIYFGEGSWLTVV.

Comment on this clone: Distinct nucleotide sequences in the sample also encode this CDR3. The rearrangement joins TRBV19 to TRBJ2-7; TRBD2 aligns across 8 bases. CDR1 is LNHDA, CDR2 SQIVND, per germline (reference sequence). The trim removed 3 bases at V and 3 bases at J, leaving 1 base unmatched. This CDR3 comprises 13 residues. CDR3 sequence (DNA): TGTGCCAGTAGTATCGGGACTAGCTACGAGCAGTACTTC. Translating it yields CASSIGTSYEQYF.

V and J are TRBV27 and TRBJ2-3; D remains unclear. V gave up 3 bases and J gave up 4 bases, with 8 bases separating them. The CDR3 length is 13 residues. Germline-derived CDR1 and CDR2 are MNHEY and SMNVEV (reference sequence). CDR3 sequence: CASSFRFADTQYF. The CDR3 nucleotides read TGTGCCAGCAGTTTTCGCTTCGCAGATACGCAGTATTTT.

CDR3 residues: CASSLSAAVSSGNTIYF. The CDR3 region has the DNA TGTGCCAGCAGCTTATCCGCGGCGGTCAGCTCTGGAAACACCATATATTTT. The V gene is TRBV11-3, the J gene TRBJ1-3, with no clear D. The CDR3 is 17 residues long. Germline V gene lookup returns CDR1 SGHNT and CDR2 YENEEA. Trimming removed 2 bases at V and 0 bases at J, with 14 bases between.

The chain couples TRBV4-2 to TRBJ2-2, with no clear D. From germline, CDR1 is LGHNA and CDR2 YNFKEQ. The CDR3 is 13 amino acids. V was shortened by 0 bases and J by 7 bases, with 6 bases between the two germline ends. The CDR3 sequence is CASSQDYGGELFF. As DNA, the CDR3 is TGTGCCAGCAGCCAAGATTATGGCGGGGAGCTGTTTTTT.

The chain recombines TRBV24-1 with TRBJ1-2; D ambiguous. The germline gives CDR1 KGHDR, CDR2 SFDVKD. CDR3 length equals 14 residues. Between the trimmed V and J ends, which lost 4 bases and 4 bases, there was a span of 12 bases. Here the CDR3 reads CATSEPNSLYGYTF. The CDR3 coding sequence is TGTGCCACCAGTGAGCCAAACAGTCTCTATGGCTACACCTTC.

The CDR3: CASSPRGGSTDTQYF. CDR3 nucleotide sequence: TGTGCCAGCAGCCCACGAGGGGGGAGCACAGATACGCAGTATTTT. The rearrangement uses TRBV5-8 and TRBJ2-3; D could derive from TRBD1 or TRBD2 (6 bases each). The CDR3 sequence is 15 residues long. V was shortened by 4 bases and J by 0 bases, with 12 bases between the two germline ends. Germline CDR1 SGHTS, CDR2 YDEGEE.

V is TRBV9 and J is TRBJ2-3; 8 bases are a match to TRBD2. CDR3 length: 12 amino acids. V was pared by 4 bases and J by 10 bases, with 5 bases of the junction left unmatched. Per germline, CDR1 SGDLS and CDR2 YYNGEE. The CDR3 here is CASSPRTSPQYF. CDR3 nucleotide sequence: TGTGCCAGCAGCCCACGGACTAGCCCGCAGTATTTT.

The J gene is TRBJ1-6, the V gene TRBV6-6; tentatively, D is TRBD1 (5 bases). The CDR3 sequence is 15 residues long. Trimming removed 0 bases from V and 5 bases from J, with 8 bases in between. The germline CDR1 and CDR2 sequences are MNHNY and SVGAGI (reference sequence). CDR3 protein: CASSYSGPDNSPLHF. DNA for the CDR3: TGTGCCAGCAGTTACTCGGGGCCCGATAATTCACCCCTCCACTTT.

This rearrangement joins TRBV9 to TRBJ1-4, with a possible D match to TRBD1 (6 bases). V lost 7 bases and J 5 bases, leaving 18 bases between the germline ends. This CDR3 region has 15 residues. CDR1 is SGDLS and CDR2 is YYNGEE in the germline V gene. CDR3 loop: CASSNGGSGNEKLFF. The CDR3, as DNA: TGTGCCAGCTCGAATGGGGGCTCGGGGAATGAAAAACTGTTTTTT.

The rearrangement links TRBV27 to TRBJ2-2; 10 bases align to TRBD1. This CDR3 comprises 15 residues. Losses at the gene ends were 6 bases for V and 6 bases for J; bases not matched to a gene: 7. Germline V gene data show CDR1 as MNHEY and CDR2 as SMNVEV (reference sequence). The CDR3 loop reads CASRPGTGESGELFF. The CDR3 coding sequence is TGTGCCAGCAGACCCGGGACAGGGGAGTCCGGGGAGCTGTTTTTT.

The V call is TRBV6-1, the J call TRBJ1-5, with D possibly being TRBD1 (5 bases). The CDR3 is 15 residues long. Trimming took 1 base from V and 2 from J, leaving 9 bases between them. In germline, CDR1 is MNHNS, CDR2 SASEGT. In DNA, the CDR3 is TGTGCCAGCAGTGAAGTTCTGGGGGGCAATCAGCCCCAGCATTTT. Amino acids: CASSEVLGGNQPQHF.

This chain uses TRBV5-6 with TRBJ2-1; D remains ambiguous. This CDR3 has 12 residues. V lost 1 base and J 8 bases, leaving 7 bases between the germline ends. Germline V gene data show CDR1 as SGHDT and CDR2 as YYEEEE. CDR3 residues: CASSLIFDEQFF. The DNA of the CDR3 is TGTGCCAGCAGCTTGATCTTCGATGAGCAGTTCTTC.

J is TRBJ2-1 and V is TRBV14, with TRBD2 identical over 8 bases. Germline V gene data show CDR1 as SGHDN and CDR2 as FVKESK. The CDR3 loop spans 18 amino acids. The V and J ends lost 3 bases and 0 bases, in that order; junction bases with no gene match: 10. This CDR3 reads CASSHGTRVWSSYNEQFF. The CDR3 DNA sequence: TGTGCCAGCAGCCATGGGACTAGAGTGTGGAGCTCCTACAATGAGCAGTTCTTC.

This clone was counted a few times. The CDR3 coding sequence is TGTGCCACCAGCAGTATTCGGGCCGCTCCGGGACAGGGGGCGATCGGGGAGCTGTTTTTT. Translating gives CATSSIRAAPGQGAIGELFF. The chain links TRBV15 to TRBJ2-2, with 12 positions matching TRBD1. V lost 3 bases to trimming and J lost 7 bases; unmatched junction nucleotides: 18. The germline gives CDR1 LNHNV, CDR2 YYDKDF (reference sequence). The CDR3 has 20 amino acids.

V usage is TRBV19 and J usage is TRBJ1-2; no clear D. V was trimmed by 3 bases and J by 8 bases, leaving 16 bases between them. The V gene's germline CDR1 is LNHDA and CDR2 SQIVND (reference sequence). The CDR3 loop spans 14 amino acids. CDR3 DNA: TGTGCCAGTAGTATGGAGGTCGCAACGGGGGGCTACACCTTC. Encoded protein: CASSMEVATGGYTF.

The V and J genes are TRBV21-1 and TRBJ2-2; the listed D gene, TRBD1, was not tested against the DNA. TRBV21-1 is deemed a pseudogene. The CDR3 sequence is 17 residues long. CDR3 DNA: TGTGCCAGCTCCCCGGGACAGGGGGCATGTTGCCCCGGGGAGCTGTTTTTT. Its protein product is CASSPGQGACCPGELFF.

The genes are TRBV20-1 and TRBJ1-6; D is ambiguous. Germline V lookup: CDR1 DFQATT, CDR2 SNEGSKA (reference sequence). This CDR3 contains 11 residues. Trimming shortened V by 5 bases and J by 11 bases, and 10 bases separated the two germline ends. The CDR3 sequence is CSAGVNPPLHF. CDR3 in DNA: TGCAGTGCTGGCGTGAACCCACCCCTCCACTTT.